Below are 24 T cell receptor beta chains sequenced from a single sample in a study of blood T cell repertoires in COVID-19. Generated by immunoSEQ multiplex PCR, the TCRdb table keeps only in-frame clones and is missing some. Of roughly 63,000 clones in the sample, 60% to 75% were seen once. The source material was peripheral blood. The origin of the receptors is an elderly woman with acute or convalescent COVID-19.

The V gene is TRBV6-6, the J gene TRBJ1-5; unclear D gene. This CDR3 has 15 residues. Germline V gene data show CDR1 as MNHNY and CDR2 as SVGAGI (reference sequence). V lost 8 bases and J lost 0, with 14 bases in between. CDR3 DNA sequence: TGTGCCAGCGGCAGACAACCCCTTAGCAATCAGCCCCAGCATTTT. Translation: CASGRQPLSNQPQHF.

As DNA, the CDR3 is TGTGCCACCAGACAGGGGGCGAGGGAAAAACTGTTTTTT. Amino acids: CATRQGAREKLFF. V usage is TRBV12-3 or TRBV12-4 and J usage is TRBJ1-4, with 10 bases aligning to TRBD1. V gave up 10 bases and J gave up 8 bases; unmatched junction bases: 7. The CDR3 is 13 residues long.

The rearrangement links TRBV2 to TRBJ2-3; 9 positions agree with TRBD2. The CDR3 contains 16 residues. The trim removed 2 bases at V and 8 bases at J, leaving 11 bases unmatched. CDR1 is SNHLY and CDR2 is FYNNEI in the germline V gene. The DNA for the CDR3 is TGTGCCAGCAGTGAACGACTAGCGGCCCAGAGGGGTACGCAGTATTTT. As protein: CASSERLAAQRGTQYF.

The genes are TRBV13 and TRBJ2-3; 8 bases agree with TRBD2. This CDR3 has 18 residues. Germline V CDR1 and CDR2: PRHDT, FYEKMQ (reference sequence). Germline trimming cut 5 bases from V and 0 bases from J; bases unmatched to any gene: 13. The CDR3 sequence is CASSRRPGGPVSTDTQYF. The CDR3 region has the DNA TGTGCCAGCAGCCGCCGTCCGGGAGGGCCTGTTAGCACAGATACGCAGTATTTT.

The gene calls are TRBV19 and TRBJ2-3; 9 bases map to TRBD1. The CDR3 extends over 14 amino acids. Trimming removed 6 bases from V and 2 bases from J; junction bases left unmatched: 3. Germline lookup yields CDR1 LNHDA and CDR2 SQIVND (reference sequence). The CDR3 DNA is TGTGCCAGTAGGAGGACAGGGGACACAGATACGCAGTATTTT. The encoded protein is CASRRTGDTDTQYF.

This sequence joins TRBV19 and TRBJ2-2, with D unclear. Deletions cut 4 bases from V and 4 bases from J, with 7 bases between. The CDR3 length is 13 residues. From germline, CDR1 is LNHDA and CDR2 SQIVND (reference sequence). The CDR3 sequence is CASSKQVTGELFF. Here the CDR3 DNA reads TGTGCCAGTAGTAAACAAGTCACCGGGGAGCTGTTTTTT. Looking up the rest from reference TRBV19 and TRBJ2-2 gives the full variable domain: DGGITQSPKYLFRKEGQNVTLSCEQNLNHDAMYWYRQDPGQGLRLIYYSQIVNDFQKGDIAEGYSVSREKKESFPLTVTSAQKNPTAFYLCASSKQVTGELFFGEGSRLTVL.

This rearrangement joins TRBV2 to TRBJ2-5; TRBD2 might be the D (5 bases). Trimming pared 7 bases from V and 4 bases from J, leaving 13 bases between. Germline values: CDR1 SNHLY, CDR2 FYNNEI. This CDR3 spans 13 amino acids. CDR3 sequence (DNA): TGTGCCAGCAAGGGCGGAGAGGGAGAGACCCAGTACTTC. Translated, it gives CASKGGEGETQYF.

V gene TRBV24-1 combines with J gene TRBJ2-7; TRBD2 aligns across 12 bases. V lost 4 bases, J lost 4 bases, and 4 bases stayed unmatched. CDR3 size: 15 residues. In germline, CDR1 is KGHDR, CDR2 SFDVKD. The DNA of the CDR3 is TGTGCCACCAGTGACCCAACTAGCGGGAGGTACGAGCAGTACTTC. This translates into CATSDPTSGRYEQYF.

By sample share, this clone is medium-sized. This sequence joins TRBV28 and TRBJ2-2, with 7 bases lining up with TRBD2. The CDR3 is 14 amino acids. V trimming: 7 bases; J trimming: 7 bases; junction bases outside the gene matches: 9. CDR1 is MDHEN, CDR2 SYDVKM, per germline. CDR3 DNA: TGTGCCAGCATCACGGACGGGGGGATCGGGGAGCTGTTTTTT. It translates to CASITDGGIGELFF.

This chain uses TRBV5-1 with TRBJ2-1; D not resolved. V gave up 4 bases and J gave up 8 bases, with 7 bases separating them. In germline, CDR1 is SGHRS, CDR2 YFSETQ. The CDR3 spans 11 residues. The CDR3 DNA sequence: TGCGCCAGCAGCCAAGTAGATGAGCAGTTCTTC. Translating gives CASSQVDEQFF.

V is TRBV9 and J is TRBJ1-3, with 7 bases lining up with TRBD1. V shed 3 bases and J 9 bases; nucleotides not matched to a gene: 6. Germline V gene data show CDR1 as SGDLS and CDR2 as YYNGEE. The CDR3 runs to 13 residues. The CDR3 bases are TGTGCCAGCAGCGCCCGAGGGGGCAGCACCATATATTTT. Its translation is CASSARGGSTIYF.

The V and J genes are TRBV6-2 or TRBV6-3 and TRBJ2-2; TRBD1 matches 9 bases. The CDR3 length is 16 residues. The germline CDR1 and CDR2 sequences are MNHEY and SVGEGT. V lost 5 bases and J lost 4; bases outside the gene matches: 8. CDR3 nucleotides: TGTGCCAGCAGTCAAATCTTGGGACAGGGCACCGGGGAGCTGTTTTTT. This encodes CASSQILGQGTGELFF.

The gene calls are TRBV9 and TRBJ2-1; possibly TRBD2 for D (6 bases). The CDR3 totals 15 residues. From germline, CDR1 is SGDLS and CDR2 YYNGEE. V was cut by 0 bases and J by 0 bases, with 7 bases left in between. CDR3 nucleotide sequence: TGTGCCAGCAGCGTAGTGGACTACTCCTACAATGAGCAGTTCTTC. Translating gives CASSVVDYSYNEQFF.

The chain carries TRBV19 and TRBJ2-2; TRBD1 matches 7 bases. From germline, CDR1 is LNHDA and CDR2 SQIVND (reference sequence). The CDR3 sequence is 18 residues long. V lost 1 base to trimming and J lost 0 bases; unmatched junction nucleotides: 8. The CDR3, as DNA: TGTGCCAGTAGTATAGGACGGCCAGGGGGAGCGAACACCGGGGAGCTGTTTTTT. It encodes CASSIGRPGGANTGELFF.

The chain is built from TRBV19 and TRBJ1-5; D perhaps matches TRBD1 (6 bases). Trimming left V 8 bases short and J 5 bases short, with 19 bases between. Germline-derived CDR1 and CDR2 are LNHDA and SQIVND (reference sequence). The CDR3 covers 15 residues. This chain's CDR3 is CASGPKVAGDQPQHF. CDR3 sequence (DNA): TGTGCCAGTGGCCCAAAGGTGGCAGGGGATCAGCCCCAGCATTTT.

The rearrangement uses TRBV7-2 and TRBJ2-3, with TRBD2 identical over 8 bases. J gave up 2 bases and V 4 bases, and 11 bases lay outside the gene matches. CDR3 length equals 17 residues. Germline CDR1 SGHTA, CDR2 FQGNSA. This chain's CDR3 is CASSSTGLARNTDTQYF. For the CDR3, the DNA is TGTGCCAGCAGCTCGACCGGACTAGCCAGAAACACAGATACGCAGTATTTT.

This clone showed up just once. The chain couples TRBV5-4 to TRBJ2-5; 9 positions match TRBD2. Germline V gene data show CDR1 as SGHNT and CDR2 as YYREEE (reference sequence). V was pared by 4 bases and J by 4 bases, with 11 bases of the junction left unmatched. The CDR3 sequence is 16 residues long. CDR3 nucleotides: TGTGCCAGCAGCCCCCGTATAGCGGGGGAGGGAGAGACCCAGTACTTC. It encodes CASSPRIAGEGETQYF.

The V and J genes are TRBV27 and TRBJ1-5; D uncertain. V was clipped by 2 bases and J by 0 bases, with 8 bases between them. Germline CDR1 reads MNHEY; CDR2 reads SMNVEV (reference sequence). The CDR3 totals 15 residues. The CDR3 DNA reads TGTGCCAGCAGTTTAAATAGAGATAGCAATCAGCCCCAGCATTTT. It codes for CASSLNRDSNQPQHF.

The CDR3 loop is CASSVGSGAYNEQFF. For the CDR3, the DNA is TGTGCCAGCAGCGTAGGCAGCGGGGCCTACAATGAGCAGTTCTTC. The rearrangement links TRBV9 to TRBJ2-1; 7 bases line up with TRBD2. Germline-derived CDR1 and CDR2 are SGDLS and YYNGEE. Losses at the gene ends were 0 bases for V and 2 bases for J; bases not matched to a gene: 2. The CDR3 is 15 residues long.

This chain uses TRBV7-2 with TRBJ1-2; no reliable D call. V was trimmed by 5 bases and J by 0 bases, leaving 7 bases between them. CDR3 length: 13 amino acids. Germline V gene data show CDR1 as SGHTA and CDR2 as FQGNSA. The CDR3 DNA reads TGTGCCAGCAGCCCGGGGACTAACTATGGCTACACCTTC. Translation: CASSPGTNYGYTF.

The gene calls are TRBV6-2 or TRBV6-3 and TRBJ2-4; 9 bases map to TRBD2. V trimming: 5 bases; J trimming: 0 bases; junction bases outside the gene matches: 5. Germline CDR1 reads MNHEY; CDR2 reads SVGEGT. The CDR3 length is 16 residues. In DNA, the CDR3 is TGTGCCAGCAGTACTCTAGCGGGGCTAGCCAAAAACATTCAGTACTTC. Translation gives CASSTLAGLAKNIQYF.

J is TRBJ1-3 and V is TRBV19; D perhaps matches TRBD1 (5 bases). V was trimmed by 5 bases and J by 0 bases, leaving 14 bases between them. This CDR3 is built from 16 residues. CDR1 LNHDA and CDR2 SQIVND come from the germline V gene (reference sequence). CDR3 protein: CASSPRTQNSGNTIYF. The CDR3 DNA is TGTGCCAGTAGTCCTCGGACACAAAACTCTGGAAACACCATATATTTT.

This clone was detected only a few times. CDR3 nucleotides: TGTGCCAGCAGCGTAGTGGGAGCGTTTGGGGCCAACGTCCTGACTTTC. Its translation: CASSVVGAFGANVLTF. V is TRBV9 and J is TRBJ2-6, with D possibly being TRBD2 (5 bases). CDR3 length: 16 amino acids. CDR1 is SGDLS and CDR2 is YYNGEE in the germline V gene. Trimming stripped 0 bases from V and 3 bases from J, with 10 bases between.

The chain links TRBV9 to TRBJ1-2; D perhaps matches TRBD1 (5 bases). Germline V gene data show CDR1 as SGDLS and CDR2 as YYNGEE. Deletions cut 0 bases from V and 1 base from J, with 7 bases between. The CDR3 is 14 amino acids. The CDR3 DNA is TGTGCCAGCAGCGTAGACAGGTTTAACTATGGCTACACCTTC. Translation gives CASSVDRFNYGYTF. Supplemented by reference TRBV9 and TRBJ1-2, the full variable domain reads DSGVTQTPKHLITATGQRVTLRCSPRSGDLSVYWYQQSLDQGLQFLIQYYNGEERAKGNILERFSAQQFPDLHSELNLSSLELGDSALYFCASSVDRFNYGYTFGSGTRLTVV.